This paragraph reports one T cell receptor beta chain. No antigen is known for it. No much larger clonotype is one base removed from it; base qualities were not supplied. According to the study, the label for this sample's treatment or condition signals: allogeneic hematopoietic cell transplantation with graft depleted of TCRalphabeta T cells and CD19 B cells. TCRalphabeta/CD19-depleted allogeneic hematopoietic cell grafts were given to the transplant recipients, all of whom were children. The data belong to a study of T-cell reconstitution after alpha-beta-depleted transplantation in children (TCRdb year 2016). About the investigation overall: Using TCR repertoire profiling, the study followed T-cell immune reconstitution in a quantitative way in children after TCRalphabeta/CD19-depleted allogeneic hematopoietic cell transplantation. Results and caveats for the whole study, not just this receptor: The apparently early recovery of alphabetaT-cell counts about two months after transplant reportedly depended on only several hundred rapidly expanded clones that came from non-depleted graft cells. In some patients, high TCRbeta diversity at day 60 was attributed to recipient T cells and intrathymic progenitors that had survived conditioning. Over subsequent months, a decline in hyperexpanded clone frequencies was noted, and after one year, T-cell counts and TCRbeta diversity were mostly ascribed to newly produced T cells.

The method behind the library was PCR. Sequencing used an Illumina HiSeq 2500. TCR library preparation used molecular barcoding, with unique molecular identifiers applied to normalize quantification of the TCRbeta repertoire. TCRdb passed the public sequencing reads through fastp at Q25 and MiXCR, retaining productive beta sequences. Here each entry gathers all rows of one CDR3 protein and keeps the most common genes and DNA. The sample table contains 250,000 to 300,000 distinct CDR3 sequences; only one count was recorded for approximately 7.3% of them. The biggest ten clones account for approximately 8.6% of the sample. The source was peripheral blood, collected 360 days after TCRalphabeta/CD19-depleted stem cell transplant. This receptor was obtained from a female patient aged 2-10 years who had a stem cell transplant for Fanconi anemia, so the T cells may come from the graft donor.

The DNA sequence is as follows: TGTGCCAGCAGCGGCCTCATCTATCCTAACTCTGGAAACACCATATATTTT. This gives the protein CASSGLIYPNSGNTIYF. The V and J segments used are TRBV9 and TRBJ1-3; no D gene call is confident. V loses 3 bases of germline sequence and J loses 0 bases, and the interval between the two ends is 16 bases. The CDR1 and CDR2 encoded by the germline V gene are SGDLS and YYNGEE. Its CDR3 holds 17 amino acids, cysteine through phenylalanine. The retained sequence is limited to the CDR3, 51 bases, with the frame set at the first base.